This record looks at one T cell receptor beta chain sequence and its context. The antigen is unknown. Libraries were prepared by immunoSEQ multiplex PCR; TCRdb keeps only in-frame clonotypes and omits some of them. There are about 4,800 clones in the sample; 69% occur only once, and about half lies in the top ten. The source of the sample is a study of CD8 T cell repertoires and HIV-1 epitope variants. Whole-study context: Each of Twenty-five Gag and Nef epitope peptides stimulated a separate culture. IL-2, IL-7 and IL-15 were added on days 3 and 7 of 10-day cultures.

The sample was cultured CD8+ T cells derived from PBMCs. The TCR comes from a male donor with HIV.

CDR3 bases: TGTGCCAGTAGTATGGGACTAAACAATGAGCAGTTCTTC. Its protein product is CASSMGLNNEQFF. This chain uses TRBV19 with TRBJ2-1, with 7 bases identical to TRBD2. Germline loops: CDR1 LNHDA, CDR2 SQIVND (reference sequence). This CDR3 contains 13 residues. The V segment lost 3 bases and the J segment 5 bases; nucleotides outside the gene matches: 1.